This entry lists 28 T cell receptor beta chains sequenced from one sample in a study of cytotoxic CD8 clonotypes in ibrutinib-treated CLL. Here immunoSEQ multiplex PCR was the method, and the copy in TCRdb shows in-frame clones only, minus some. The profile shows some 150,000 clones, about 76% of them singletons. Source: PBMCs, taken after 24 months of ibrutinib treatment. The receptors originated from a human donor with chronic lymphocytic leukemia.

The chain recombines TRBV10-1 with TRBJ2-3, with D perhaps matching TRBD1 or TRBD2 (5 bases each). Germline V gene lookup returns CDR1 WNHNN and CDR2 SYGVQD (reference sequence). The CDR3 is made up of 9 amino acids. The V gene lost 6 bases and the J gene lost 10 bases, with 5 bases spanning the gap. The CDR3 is CASRGAQYF. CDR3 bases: TGCGCCAGCAGGGGGGCGCAGTATTTT.

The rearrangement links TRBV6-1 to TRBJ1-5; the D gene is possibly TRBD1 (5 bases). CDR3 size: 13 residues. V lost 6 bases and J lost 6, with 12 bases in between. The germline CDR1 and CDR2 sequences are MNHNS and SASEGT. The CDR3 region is CASREAGGQPQHF. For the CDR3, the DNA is TGTGCCAGCAGGGAGGCGGGGGGTCAGCCCCAGCATTTT.

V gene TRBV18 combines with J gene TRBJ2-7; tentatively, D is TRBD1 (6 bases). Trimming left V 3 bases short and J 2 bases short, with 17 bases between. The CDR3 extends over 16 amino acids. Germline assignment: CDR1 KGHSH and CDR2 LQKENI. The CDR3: CASSPVVAGDPYEQYF. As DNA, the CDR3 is TGTGCCAGCTCACCGGTCGTGGCAGGGGATCCCTACGAGCAGTACTTC.

The CDR3 protein is CASGGQGDIQYF. In DNA, the CDR3 is TGTGCCAGCGGGGGACAGGGAGACATTCAGTACTTC. This chain connects TRBV28 to TRBJ2-4; TRBD1 aligns across 9 bases. Germline trimming cut 8 bases from V and 8 bases from J; bases unmatched to any gene: 4. CDR3 length equals 12 residues. Germline V gene sequence: CDR1 MDHEN, CDR2 SYDVKM.

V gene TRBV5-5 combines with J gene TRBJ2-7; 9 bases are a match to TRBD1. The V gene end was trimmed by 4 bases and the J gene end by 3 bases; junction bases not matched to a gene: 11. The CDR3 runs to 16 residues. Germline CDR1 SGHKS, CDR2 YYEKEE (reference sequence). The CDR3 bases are TGTGCCAGCAGCCCCTCCGGGACAGGGACATTCTACGAGCAGTACTTC. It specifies CASSPSGTGTFYEQYF.

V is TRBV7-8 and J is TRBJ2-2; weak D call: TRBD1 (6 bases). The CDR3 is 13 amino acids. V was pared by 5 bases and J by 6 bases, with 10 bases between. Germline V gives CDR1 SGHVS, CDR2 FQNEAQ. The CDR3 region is CASSPRGAGELFF. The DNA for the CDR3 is TGTGCCAGCAGCCCCAGGGGAGCCGGGGAGCTGTTTTTT.

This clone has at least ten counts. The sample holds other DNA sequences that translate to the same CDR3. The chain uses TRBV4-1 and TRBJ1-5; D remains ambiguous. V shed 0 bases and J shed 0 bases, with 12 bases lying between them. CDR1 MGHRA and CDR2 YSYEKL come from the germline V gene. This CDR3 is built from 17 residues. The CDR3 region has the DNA TGCGCCAGCAGCCAAGAGGTCAGCCCTTATAGCAATCAGCCCCAGCATTTT. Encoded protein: CASSQEVSPYSNQPQHF.

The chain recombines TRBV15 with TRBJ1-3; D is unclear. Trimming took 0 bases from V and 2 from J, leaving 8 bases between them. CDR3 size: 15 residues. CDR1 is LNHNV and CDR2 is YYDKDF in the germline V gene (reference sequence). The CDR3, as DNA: TGTGCCACCAGCAGAGATTTCGGGGCTGGAAACACCATATATTTT. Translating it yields CATSRDFGAGNTIYF.

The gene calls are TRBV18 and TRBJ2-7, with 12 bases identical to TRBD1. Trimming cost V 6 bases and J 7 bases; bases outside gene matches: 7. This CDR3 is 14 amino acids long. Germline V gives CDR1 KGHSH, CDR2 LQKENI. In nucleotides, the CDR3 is TGTGCCAGCTCGATGGGACAGGGGGCGCGTGAGCAGTACTTC. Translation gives CASSMGQGAREQYF.

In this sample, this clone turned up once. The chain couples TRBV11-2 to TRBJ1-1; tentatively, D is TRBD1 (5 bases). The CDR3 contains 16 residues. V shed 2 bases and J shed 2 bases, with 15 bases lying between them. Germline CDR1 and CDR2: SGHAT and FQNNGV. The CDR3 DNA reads TGTGCCAGCAGCTTAACTCCGGGACGGAGCAACACTGAAGCTTTCTTT. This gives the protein CASSLTPGRSNTEAFF.

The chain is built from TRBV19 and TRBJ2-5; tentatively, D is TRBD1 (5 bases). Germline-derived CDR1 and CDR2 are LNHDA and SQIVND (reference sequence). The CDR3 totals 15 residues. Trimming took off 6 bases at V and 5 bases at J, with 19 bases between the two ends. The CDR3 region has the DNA TGTGCCAGTAGCAAAACCCCTCAGGGTTGGGAGACCCAGTACTTC. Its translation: CASSKTPQGWETQYF.

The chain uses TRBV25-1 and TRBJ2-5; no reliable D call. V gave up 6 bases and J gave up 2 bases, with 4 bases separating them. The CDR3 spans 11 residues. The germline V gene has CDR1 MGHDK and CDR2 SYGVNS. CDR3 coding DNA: TGTGCCAGCAGGAAGCAAGAGACCCAGTACTTC. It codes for CASRKQETQYF.

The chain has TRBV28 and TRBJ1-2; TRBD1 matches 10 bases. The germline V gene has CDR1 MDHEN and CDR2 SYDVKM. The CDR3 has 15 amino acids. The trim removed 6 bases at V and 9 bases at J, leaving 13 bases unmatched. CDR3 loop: CASSTPGTGESRYTF. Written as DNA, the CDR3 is TGTGCCAGCAGCACCCCCGGGACAGGGGAATCCCGCTACACCTTC.

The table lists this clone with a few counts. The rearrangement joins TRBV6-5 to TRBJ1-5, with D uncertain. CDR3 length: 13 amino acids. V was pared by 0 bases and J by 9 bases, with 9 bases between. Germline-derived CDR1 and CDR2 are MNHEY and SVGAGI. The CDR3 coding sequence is TGTGCCAGCAGTTACTCGCTGGGTTGGCCCCAGCATTTT. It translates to CASSYSLGWPQHF.

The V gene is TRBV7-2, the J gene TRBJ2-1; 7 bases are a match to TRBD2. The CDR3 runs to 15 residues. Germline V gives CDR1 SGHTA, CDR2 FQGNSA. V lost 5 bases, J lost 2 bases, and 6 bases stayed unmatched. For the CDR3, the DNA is TGTGCCAGCAGCCCCGGGAGGCCCCCCTACAATGAGCAGTTCTTC. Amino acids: CASSPGRPPYNEQFF.

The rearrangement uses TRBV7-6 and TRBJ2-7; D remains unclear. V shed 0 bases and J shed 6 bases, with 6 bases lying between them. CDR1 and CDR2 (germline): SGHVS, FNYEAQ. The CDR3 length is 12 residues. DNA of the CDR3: TGTGCCAGCAGCTTAGCGCAGGTCGAGCAGTACTTC. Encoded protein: CASSLAQVEQYF.

The CDR3: CATQERGEQFF. The CDR3 coding sequence is TGCGCCACTCAAGAGCGGGGGGAGCAGTTCTTC. This chain connects TRBV4-1 to TRBJ2-1, with 8 bases that match TRBD2. CDR1 and CDR2 (germline): MGHRA, YSYEKL. This CDR3 is built from 11 residues. Trimming took 10 bases from V and 10 from J; bases not matched to a gene: 6.

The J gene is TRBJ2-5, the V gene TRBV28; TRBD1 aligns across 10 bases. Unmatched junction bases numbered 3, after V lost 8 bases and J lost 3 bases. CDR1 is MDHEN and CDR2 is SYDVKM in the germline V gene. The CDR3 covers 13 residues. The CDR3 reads CASGQGDKETQYF. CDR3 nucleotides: TGTGCCAGCGGACAGGGGGACAAAGAGACCCAGTACTTC.

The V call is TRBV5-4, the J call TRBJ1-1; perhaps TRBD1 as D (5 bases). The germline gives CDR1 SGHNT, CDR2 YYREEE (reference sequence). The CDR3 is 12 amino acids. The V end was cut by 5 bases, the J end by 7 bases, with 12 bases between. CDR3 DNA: TGTGCCAGCAGTCCCAGGGAGGGTGAAGCTTTCTTT. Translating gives CASSPREGEAFF.

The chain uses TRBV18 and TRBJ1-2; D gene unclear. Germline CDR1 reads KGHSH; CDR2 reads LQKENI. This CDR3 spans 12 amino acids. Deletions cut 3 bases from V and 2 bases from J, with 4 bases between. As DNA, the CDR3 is TGTGCCAGCTCACCGCCCAACTATGGCTACACCTTC. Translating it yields CASSPPNYGYTF.

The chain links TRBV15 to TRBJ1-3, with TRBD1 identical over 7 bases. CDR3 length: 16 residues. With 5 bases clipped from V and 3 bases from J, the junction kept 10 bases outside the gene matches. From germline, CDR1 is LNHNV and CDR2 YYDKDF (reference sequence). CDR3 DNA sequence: TGTGCCACCAGCCCAGTCGACAGGGTTGGTGGAAACACCATATATTTT. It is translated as CATSPVDRVGGNTIYF.

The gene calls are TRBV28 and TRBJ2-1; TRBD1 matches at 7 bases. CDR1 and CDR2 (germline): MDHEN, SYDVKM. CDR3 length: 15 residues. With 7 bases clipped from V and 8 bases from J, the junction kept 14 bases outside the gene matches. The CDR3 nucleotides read TGTGCCAGCACTACAACCGCGACAGGGCGGGATGAGCAGTTCTTC. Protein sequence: CASTTTATGRDEQFF.

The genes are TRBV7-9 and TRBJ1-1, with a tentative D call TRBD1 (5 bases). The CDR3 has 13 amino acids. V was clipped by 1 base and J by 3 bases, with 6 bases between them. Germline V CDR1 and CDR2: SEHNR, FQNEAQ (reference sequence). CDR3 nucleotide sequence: TGTGCCAGCAGCTTAGGGGGGGACACTGAAGCTTTCTTT. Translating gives CASSLGGDTEAFF.

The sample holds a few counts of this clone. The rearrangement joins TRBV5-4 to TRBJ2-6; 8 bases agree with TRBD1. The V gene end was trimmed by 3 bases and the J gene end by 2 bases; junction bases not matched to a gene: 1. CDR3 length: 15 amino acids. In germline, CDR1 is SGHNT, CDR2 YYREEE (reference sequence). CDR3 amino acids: CASSSQGAGANVLTF. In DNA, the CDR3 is TGTGCCAGCAGCTCACAGGGGGCTGGGGCCAACGTCCTGACTTTC.

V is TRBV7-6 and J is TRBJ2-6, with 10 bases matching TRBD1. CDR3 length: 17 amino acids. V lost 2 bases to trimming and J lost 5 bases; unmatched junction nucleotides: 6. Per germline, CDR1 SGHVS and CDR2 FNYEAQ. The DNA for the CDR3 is TGTGCCAGCAGCTTAACTTCGACAGGGGGCCGGGCCAACGTCCTGACTTTC. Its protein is CASSLTSTGGRANVLTF. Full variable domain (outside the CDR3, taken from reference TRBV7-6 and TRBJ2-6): GAGVSQSPRYKVTKRGQDVALRCDPISGHVSLYWYRQALGQGPEFLTYFNYEAQQDKSGLPNDRFSAERPEGSISTLTIQRTEQRDSAMYRCASSLTSTGGRANVLTFGAGSRLTVL.

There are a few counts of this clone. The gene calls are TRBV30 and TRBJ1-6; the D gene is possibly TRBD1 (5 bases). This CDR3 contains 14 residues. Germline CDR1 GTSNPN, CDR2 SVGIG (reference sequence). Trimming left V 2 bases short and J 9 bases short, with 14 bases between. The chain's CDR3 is CAWSTDSHVSPLHF. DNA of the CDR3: TGTGCCTGGAGTACCGACAGCCATGTTTCACCCCTCCACTTT. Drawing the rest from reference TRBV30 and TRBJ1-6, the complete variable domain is SQTIHQWPATLVQPVGSPLSLECTVEGTSNPNLYWYRQAAGRGLQLLFYSVGIGQISSEVPQNLSASRPQDRQFILSSKKLLLSDSGFYLCAWSTDSHVSPLHFGNGTRLTVT.

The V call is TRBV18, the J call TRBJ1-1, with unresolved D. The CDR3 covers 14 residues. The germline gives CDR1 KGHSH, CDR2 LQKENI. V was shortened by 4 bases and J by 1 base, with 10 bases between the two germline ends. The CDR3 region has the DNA TGTGCCAGCTCACGAGAGGCAGCGAACACTGAAGCTTTCTTT. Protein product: CASSREAANTEAFF. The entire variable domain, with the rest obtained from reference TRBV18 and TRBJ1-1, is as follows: NAGVMQNPRHLVRRRGQEARLRCSPMKGHSHVYWYRQLPEEGLKFMVYLQKENIIDESGMPKERFSAEFPKEGPSILRIQQVVRGDSAAYFCASSREAANTEAFFGQGTRLTVV.

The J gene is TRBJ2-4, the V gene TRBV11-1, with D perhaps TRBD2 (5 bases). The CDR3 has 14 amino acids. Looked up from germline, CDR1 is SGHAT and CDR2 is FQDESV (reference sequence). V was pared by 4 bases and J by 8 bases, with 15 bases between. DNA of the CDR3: TGTGCCAGCAGCTCAACCCTATGGGGAGACATTCAGTACTTC. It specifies CASSSTLWGDIQYF.